This T cell receptor beta chain originates from a study of blood T cell repertoires in COVID-19. Study information: Donors in the United States, Italy and Spain gave samples during acute or convalescent COVID-19. PBMCs, B-cell-depleted T cells, or T cells were the source of the cDNA or gDNA that made up the material.

In the authors' workflow: From reference gene primer amplification, estimates of nucleated cell counts were derived. Sequenced by immunoSEQ multiplex PCR; TCRdb stores in-frame clones only, minus some. V, J and clone size are those of that table, while D and trimming were read from the DNA. The sample lists roughly 97,000 clones; just under 85% were seen once. The V gene end was trimmed by 1 base and the J gene end by 3 bases; junction bases not matched to a gene: 3. The length of the CDR3 is 15 residues. CDR1 and CDR2 (germline): SGHAT, FQNNGV. The chain joins TRBV11-2 to TRBJ2-7, with TRBD1 matching 10 bases. This TCR was recovered from a man between 65 and 85 years old with acute or convalescent COVID-19. The sample comprised peripheral blood. For the CDR3, the DNA is TGTGCCAGCAGCTTAGTGGGACAGGGGAACTACGAGCAGTACTTC. This encodes CASSLVGQGNYEQYF.